The rows below give T cell receptor beta chains drawn from one sample of a study of blood T cell repertoires in COVID-19. TCRdb keeps only in-frame clones here, not all; method: immunoSEQ multiplex PCR. In the table there are approximately 97,000 clones, approximately 86% of which are singletons. The sample was peripheral blood. Receptors originate from a woman aged 50 to 60 with COVID-19, enrolled during active disease. Each CDR3 is given with its conserved first and last residue. Each record gives: clone size, J gene, D gene, V gene, CDR3 protein, CDR3 DNA. The D gene is left open where the match is weak. The size entry is marked missing in some rows and otherwise reads once, few, many or a size class.

once TRBJ2-7 TRBD1 TRBV7-9 CASSKWDSSYEQYF TGTGCCAGCAGCAAATGGGACAGTTCCTACGAGCAGTACTTC
NA TRBJ1-3 NA TRBV27 CASRGLSGNTIYF TGTGCCAGCAGGGGGCTCTCTGGAAACACCATATATTTT
NA TRBJ1-6 NA TRBV19 CASTTQGSNSPLHF TGTGCCAGTACGACGCAGGGGAGCAATTCACCCCTCCACTTT
NA TRBJ2-6 TRBD1 TRBV29-1 CSVGGQGVSGANVLTF TGCAGCGTCGGGGGACAGGGAGTCTCTGGGGCCAACGTCCTGACTTTC
NA TRBJ2-7 NA TRBV2 CASSDLGSSYEQYF TGTGCCAGCAGTGATCTAGGAAGCTCCTACGAGCAGTACTTC
NA TRBJ1-5 NA TRBV4-1 CASSQVSEGGNQPQHF TGCGCCAGCAGCCAAGTTTCGGAGGGTGGCAATCAGCCCCAGCATTTT
NA TRBJ2-5 NA TRBV7-3 CASSKNGGGMETQYF TGTGCCAGCAGCAAAAACGGTGGGGGGATGGAGACCCAGTACTTC
NA TRBJ1-3 NA TRBV6-5 CASSYGQGGGNTIYF TGTGCCAGCAGTTACGGGCAGGGTGGTGGAAACACCATATATTTT
NA TRBJ2-1 TRBD2 TRBV7-2 CASSPGGAVGNEQFF TGTGCCAGCAGCCCCGGGGGGGCGGTTGGGAATGAGCAGTTCTTC
NA TRBJ2-5 TRBD2 TRBV4-3 CASSQGSGGAMKQETQYF TGCGCCAGCAGCCAAGGTAGCGGGGGGGCCATGAAGCAAGAGACCCAGTACTTC
NA TRBJ2-2 TRBD1 TRBV28 CASRGTANTGELFF TGTGCCAGCAGGGGGACAGCGAACACCGGGGAGCTGTTTTTT
NA TRBJ2-1 NA TRBV2 CASIRSSYNEQFF TGTGCCAGCATTAGAAGCTCCTACAATGAGCAGTTCTTC
NA TRBJ2-4 NA TRBV15 CATSRGHDIQYF TGTGCCACCAGCAGAGGACATGACATTCAGTACTTC
many TRBJ1-1 TRBD1 TRBV5-1 CASSFSRTGVGTEAFF TGCGCCAGCAGCTTCTCCAGGACAGGAGTTGGCACTGAAGCTTTCTTT
NA TRBJ2-7 NA TRBV10-3 CAAAETGSYEQYF TGTGCCGCAGCGGAGACAGGAAGTTACGAGCAGTACTTC
NA TRBJ2-5 NA TRBV19 CATSEGAVVETQYF TGTGCCACCTCCGAAGGAGCGGTCGTTGAGACCCAGTACTTC
NA TRBJ2-7 TRBD1 TRBV10-2 CASTRPGTGRSYEQYF TGCGCCAGCACCAGACCCGGGACAGGTAGATCCTACGAGCAGTACTTC
NA TRBJ1-3 TRBD1 TRBV10-3 CAISGQGGSFSGNTIYF TGTGCCATCAGTGGACAGGGGGGATCGTTTTCTGGAAACACCATATATTTT
NA TRBJ1-2 NA TRBV2 CASSYQGDKRYGYTF TGTGCCAGCAGTTATCAAGGGGACAAACGCTATGGCTACACCTTC
NA TRBJ2-5 NA TRBV4-2 CASSQDRGETQYF TGTGCCAGCAGCCAAGATAGAGGAGAGACCCAGTACTTC
NA TRBJ1-4 TRBD1 TRBV2 CASSSIDRGVGEKLFF TGTGCCAGCAGTTCAATAGACAGGGGAGTTGGTGAAAAACTGTTTTTT
few TRBJ2-7 TRBD2 TRBV7-2 CASSSLSGGLYEQYF TGTGCCAGCAGCTCCCTTAGCGGGGGTCTCTACGAGCAGTACTTC